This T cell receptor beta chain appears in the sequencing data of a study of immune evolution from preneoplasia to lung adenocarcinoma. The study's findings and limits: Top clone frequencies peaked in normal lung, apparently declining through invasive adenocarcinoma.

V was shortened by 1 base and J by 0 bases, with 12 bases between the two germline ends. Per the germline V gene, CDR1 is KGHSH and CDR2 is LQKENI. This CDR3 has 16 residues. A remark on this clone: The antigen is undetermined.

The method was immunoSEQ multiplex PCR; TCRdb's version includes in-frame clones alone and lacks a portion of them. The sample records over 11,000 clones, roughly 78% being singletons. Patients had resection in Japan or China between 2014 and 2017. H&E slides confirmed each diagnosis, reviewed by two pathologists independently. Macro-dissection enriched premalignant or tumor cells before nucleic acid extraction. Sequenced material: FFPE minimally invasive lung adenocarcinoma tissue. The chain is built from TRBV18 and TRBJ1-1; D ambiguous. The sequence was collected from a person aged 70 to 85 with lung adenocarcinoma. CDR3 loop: CASSPLAGRLNTEAFF. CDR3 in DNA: TGTGCCAGCTCACCACTAGCAGGAAGACTGAACACTGAAGCTTTCTTT.